Detailed here is one T cell receptor beta chain. Since a much larger clone is just one base distant, this may be a read error. Other DNA sequences in the same sample also yield this CDR3. These data come from a study of blood T cell repertoires in COVID-19. Turning to the study itself: COVID-19 samples from acute and convalescent phases originated in the United States, Italy and Spain. PBMCs, B-cell-depleted T cells, or T cells were the source of the cDNA or gDNA that made up the material.

As handled by the study authors: Reference gene primer amplification in the assay estimated nucleated cell counts. Libraries were prepared by immunoSEQ multiplex PCR; TCRdb keeps only in-frame clonotypes and omits some of them. V and J calls plus clone size are reproduced from that table; the DNA served to infer D and trimming. The repertoire includes fewer than 200,000 clones, about 86% of them detected once, and approximately 19% sits in the top ten. The CDR3 totals 14 residues. Germline lookup yields CDR1 SNHLY and CDR2 FYNNEI. V gave up 6 bases and J gave up 0 bases; unmatched junction bases: 4. The chain uses TRBV2 and TRBJ1-1; 7 nucleotides line up with TRBD1. This receptor was taken from a woman in her seventies who had recovered from COVID-19. Sequencing used peripheral blood. In nucleotides, the CDR3 is TGTGCCAGCAGCCGACAGGGATTGAACACTGAAGCTTTCTTT. It is translated as CASSRQGLNTEAFF.